The 31 T cell receptor beta chains listed next were all sequenced from one sample in a study of T cells in Graves' hyperthyroidism and ophthalmopathy. The investigators amplified TCR beta CDR3 regions from RNA transcripts. With the HTBI primer set, the TCR CDR3 went through a first round of RT-PCR. TCRdb analysed the multiplex PCR reads with MiXCR anew, one entry per CDR3 protein. Of around 600,000 distinct CDR3 sequences in the sample, around a sixth were seen once. The sequenced material came from blood. The receptor source for this set is a woman in her twenties or thirties with Graves' hyperthyroidism.

Of note for this clonotype: This sequence may be a read error, since a much larger clone differs from it by one base. The V gene is TRBV7-2, the J gene TRBJ2-3; TRBD2 aligns across 8 bases. Germline V gene sequence: CDR1 SGHTA, CDR2 FQGNSA. The CDR3 has 17 residues. V was pared by 1 base and J by 1 base, with 7 bases of the junction left unmatched. The CDR3 DNA follows: TGTACCAGCAGCTTAGTGGCGGGAGGCCTCGGCACAGATACGCAGTATTTT. Translation gives CTSSLVAGGLGTDTQYF.

In this sample, this clonotype turned up a few times. This chain joins TRBV10-3 and TRBJ2-3; 11 bases line up with TRBD2. This CDR3 comprises 18 residues. Unmatched junction bases numbered 5, after V lost 0 bases and J lost 0 bases. The germline CDR1 and CDR2 sequences are ENHRY and SYGVKD. Here the CDR3 reads CAISESLAGGRSTDTQYF. The CDR3 nucleotides are TGTGCCATCAGTGAGTCTTTAGCGGGAGGGCGGAGCACAGATACGCAGTATTTT.

This clonotype has a handful of counts. This chain uses TRBV25-1 with TRBJ2-7, with TRBD2 as a possible D gene (5 bases). V was trimmed by 3 bases and J by 0 bases, leaving 15 bases between them. From germline, CDR1 is MGHDK and CDR2 SYGVNS. This CDR3 region has 16 residues. This chain's CDR3 is CASSDSLGSLSYEQYF. CDR3 DNA sequence: TGTGCCAGCAGTGATTCTCTGGGGAGCCTCTCCTACGAGCAGTACTTC.

This clonotype was seen many times. The gene calls are TRBV6-1 and TRBJ2-1, with a weak D call TRBD2 (6 bases). Germline CDR1 MNHNS, CDR2 SASEGT. V dropped 8 bases and J dropped 0 bases, with 14 bases sitting between them. The CDR3 sequence is 15 residues long. Here the CDR3 DNA reads TGTGCCAGCTCACCGGACGGGAGCTCCTACAATGAGCAGTTCTTC. It translates to CASSPDGSSYNEQFF.

The V and J genes are TRBV12-3 or TRBV12-4 and TRBJ1-2, with D unresolved. V was trimmed by 1 base and J by 2 bases, leaving 11 bases between them. CDR3 length: 15 residues. As DNA, the CDR3 is TGTGCCAGCAGTTTAGTTACGGGAGGCAACTATGGCTACACCTTC. Protein: CASSLVTGGNYGYTF.

This clonotype was counted ten times or more. The V call is TRBV12-3 or TRBV12-4, the J call TRBJ1-4; D is perhaps TRBD1 (6 bases). The germline V and J ends were trimmed by 2 bases and 1 base, with 11 bases remaining between them. This CDR3 has 16 amino acids. CDR3 bases: TGTGCCAGCAGTTTACAGGGGAGGCGAACTAATGAAAAACTGTTTTTT. Translation: CASSLQGRRTNEKLFF.

V is TRBV4-3 and J is TRBJ2-7, with D unresolved. CDR1 and CDR2 from the germline V gene are LGHNA and YSLEER. This CDR3 is built from 14 residues. V dropped 0 bases and J dropped 1 base, with 7 bases sitting between them. The CDR3 spells CASSQDSWSYEQYF. The CDR3 nucleotides are TGCGCCAGCAGCCAAGACTCCTGGTCCTACGAGCAGTACTTC.

This clonotype was detected many times. The rearrangement joins TRBV2 to TRBJ1-4, with no clear D. The V end was cut by 3 bases, the J end by 7 bases, with 15 bases between. The germline V gene encodes CDR1 SNHLY and CDR2 FYNNEI. The CDR3 has 15 amino acids. The CDR3: CASSEGRVRSEKLFF. DNA for the CDR3: TGTGCCAGCAGTGAGGGCCGGGTACGATCTGAAAAACTGTTTTTT.

This clonotype showed up many times. This chain joins TRBV7-2 and TRBJ2-7; D remains ambiguous. The length of the CDR3 is 12 residues. Trimming shortened V by 5 bases and J by 4 bases, and 9 bases separated the two germline ends. Germline lookup yields CDR1 SGHTA and CDR2 FQGNSA. This CDR3 reads CASSRLGYEQYF. Written as DNA, the CDR3 is TGTGCCAGCAGCCGACTTGGATACGAGCAGTACTTC.

Many counts were recorded for this clonotype. The rearrangement uses TRBV7-8 and TRBJ2-6, with D possibly matching TRBD1 (6 bases). Trimming pared 2 bases from V and 3 bases from J, leaving 8 bases between. Germline CDR1 and CDR2: SGHVS and FQNEAQ. This CDR3 is 15 amino acids long. The CDR3 DNA reads TGTGCCAGCAGCTTACACAGGGTTGGGGCCAACGTCCTGACTTTC. Residues: CASSLHRVGANVLTF.

This clonotype has at least ten counts. The CDR3 reads CAALRLPDSGANVLTF. CDR3 in DNA: TGTGCCGCACTTAGACTCCCGGACTCTGGGGCCAACGTCCTGACTTTC. The chain has TRBV6-2 or TRBV6-3 and TRBJ2-6, with D unresolved. This CDR3 region has 16 residues. The V gene lost 11 bases and the J gene lost 0 bases, with 17 bases spanning the gap. Germline CDR1 and CDR2: MNHEY and SVGEGT.

The rearrangement uses TRBV5-1 and TRBJ2-7; TRBD2 agrees at 7 bases. The CDR3 spans 19 residues. Germline-derived CDR1 and CDR2 are SGHRS and YFSETQ. Trimming at V came to 1 base and at J to 2 bases, leaving 18 bases not matched to a gene. The CDR3 spells CASSLIRSLAEESPYEQYF. The CDR3 coding sequence is TGCGCCAGCAGCTTGATCCGATCCCTAGCGGAAGAGTCCCCCTACGAGCAGTACTTC.

This clonotype was seen many times. The rearrangement links TRBV7-9 to TRBJ2-7; tentatively, D is TRBD1 or TRBD2 (5 bases each). V lost 1 base, J lost 5 bases, and 18 bases lay in between. Germline CDR1 reads SEHNR; CDR2 reads FQNEAQ (reference sequence). This CDR3 is 16 amino acids long. The DNA for the CDR3 is TGTGCCAGCAGCTTAGTCCTCGCAGAGGGACCCCACGAGCAGTACTTC. Protein: CASSLVLAEGPHEQYF.

The chain carries TRBV10-1 and TRBJ2-1, with TRBD1 matching over 9 bases. The ends lost 2 bases at V and 7 bases at J; junction bases unmatched: 0. The CDR3 loop spans 13 amino acids. Germline values: CDR1 WNHNN, CDR2 SYGVQD (reference sequence). The CDR3 protein is CASSEGQGNEQFF. The DNA for the CDR3 is TGCGCCAGCAGTGAGGGACAGGGGAATGAGCAGTTCTTC.

This clonotype was observed at least ten times. This sequence joins TRBV20-1 and TRBJ2-3; TRBD2 matches 13 bases. The CDR3 covers 14 residues. Germline V lookup: CDR1 DFQATT, CDR2 SNEGSKA (reference sequence). Losses at the gene ends were 7 bases for V and 6 bases for J; bases not matched to a gene: 7. The CDR3 DNA reads as TGCAGTGTATCGACTAGCGGGAGGAGCGATACGCAGTATTTT. Its translation: CSVSTSGRSDTQYF.

The table lists this clonotype with a few counts. The chain combines TRBV10-3 with TRBJ2-1, with 9 bases aligning to TRBD2. With 10 bases clipped from V and 5 bases from J, the junction kept 6 bases outside the gene matches. Germline V gene sequence: CDR1 ENHRY, CDR2 SYGVKD. CDR3 length: 13 residues. CDR3 DNA sequence: TGTGCCACCCAGGAGCGGGAGGACAATGAGCAGTTCTTC. It codes for CATQEREDNEQFF.

The V and J genes are TRBV6-2 or TRBV6-3 and TRBJ2-4; 8 bases match TRBD1. After removal of 5 bases from V and 11 bases from J, the junction contained 8 bases not matched to a gene. Germline CDR1 MNHEY, CDR2 SVGEGT. The CDR3 consists of 13 residues. CDR3 residues: CASSRDRTMVQYF. CDR3 DNA sequence: TGTGCCAGCAGTCGGGACAGGACTATGGTTCAGTACTTC.

This clonotype was picked up a small number of times. The CDR3 DNA follows: TGCGCCAGCAGCCTGCTCGGACTAGCGTACAATGAGCAGTTCTTC. Translating it yields CASSLLGLAYNEQFF. The chain uses TRBV4-1 and TRBJ2-1; 9 bases map to TRBD2. The germline V gene has CDR1 MGHRA and CDR2 YSYEKL. Germline trimming cut 4 bases from V and 4 bases from J; bases unmatched to any gene: 5. This CDR3 contains 15 residues.

This clonotype was seen many times. The chain is built from TRBV10-3 and TRBJ2-5; no reliable D call. Germline V gene data show CDR1 as ENHRY and CDR2 as SYGVKD. Trimming took off 0 bases at V and 5 bases at J, with 10 bases between the two ends. This CDR3 spans 14 amino acids. CDR3 DNA: TGTGCCATCAGTGAGTCAAGTGGCTCCGAGACCCAGTACTTC. This encodes CAISESSGSETQYF.

A few counts support this clonotype. The DNA is omitted, as the CDR3 cannot be located on it reliably, and the CDR3 follows TCRdb's listing. The chain is built from TRBV29-1 and TRBJ1-2. Termini included, the CDR3 measures 11 amino acids. Germline V CDR1 and CDR2: SQVTM, ANQGSEA. The CDR3 here is CSVEVGKGNTF.

V is TRBV10-3 and J is TRBJ2-5; 8 bases fit TRBD2. With 4 bases clipped from V and 5 bases from J, the junction kept 12 bases outside the gene matches. Germline V gene data show CDR1 as ENHRY and CDR2 as SYGVKD. This CDR3 is built from 16 residues. CDR3 region: CAISAREAGAGETQYF. The CDR3 nucleotides are TGTGCCATCAGTGCGAGGGAAGCGGGAGCGGGGGAGACCCAGTACTTC.

The gene calls are TRBV6-9 and TRBJ2-3; tentatively, D is TRBD1 (5 bases). The CDR3 runs to 13 residues. V was cut by 8 bases and J by 0 bases, with 9 bases left in between. Looked up from germline, CDR1 is MNHGY and CDR2 is SVAAGI. The CDR3 bases are TGTGCCAGCGGACATTTTAGCACAGATACGCAGTATTTT. This translates into CASGHFSTDTQYF.

This clonotype was seen many times. The chain combines TRBV3-1 with TRBJ2-1, with 14 bases fitting TRBD2. V was pared by 1 base and J by 1 base, with 6 bases of the junction left unmatched. The CDR3 runs 19 residues. The germline V gene encodes CDR1 LGHDT and CDR2 YNNKEL (reference sequence). The CDR3 DNA reads TGTGCCAGCAGCCAAGGAATGGGGACTAGCGGGAGATCCTACAATGAGCAGTTCTTC. Translating gives CASSQGMGTSGRSYNEQFF.

This clonotype was observed at least ten times. The CDR3 protein is CASSYGQGEDTQYF. CDR3 DNA sequence: TGTGCCAGCAGTTATGGTCAGGGAGAAGATACGCAGTATTTT. The rearrangement uses TRBV6-5 and TRBJ2-3; D may match TRBD1 or TRBD2 (5 bases each). Germline CDR1 is MNHEY and CDR2 is SVGAGI. This CDR3 is built from 14 residues. Trimming left V 3 bases short and J 5 bases short, with 12 bases between.

V gene TRBV6-1 combines with J gene TRBJ1-2, with 12 positions matching TRBD1. J gave up 6 bases and V 6 bases, and 11 bases lay outside the gene matches. The CDR3 length is 16 residues. CDR1 and CDR2 (germline): MNHNS, SASEGT. The CDR3 bases are TGTGCCAGCAGAATAACCGGGACAGGGGGCTTGGATGGCTACACCTTC. Translation gives CASRITGTGGLDGYTF.

J is TRBJ1-1 and V is TRBV24-1, with D uncertain. V was clipped by 1 base and J by 1 base, with 6 bases between them. Germline CDR1 KGHDR, CDR2 SFDVKD. The CDR3 has 14 residues. Here the CDR3 reads CATSDFPGNTEAFF. The CDR3 nucleotides are TGTGCCACCAGTGATTTCCCAGGGAACACTGAAGCTTTCTTT.

This clonotype was observed many times. V gene TRBV20-1 combines with J gene TRBJ1-1; 7 bases agree with TRBD1. Germline V gene data show CDR1 as DFQATT and CDR2 as SNEGSKA (reference sequence). Trimming removed 0 bases from V and 10 bases from J; junction bases left unmatched: 8. The CDR3 spans 13 residues. In DNA, the CDR3 is TGCAGTGCTAGAGACACAGGGGCGGGGAGAGCTTTCTTT. Protein product: CSARDTGAGRAFF.

The chain carries TRBV6-5 and TRBJ1-1; 7 nucleotides line up with TRBD1. The CDR3 has 16 residues. Trimming cost V 0 bases and J 7 bases; bases outside gene matches: 11. Germline CDR1 reads MNHEY; CDR2 reads SVGAGI. The CDR3 is CASSYSGRGMWFEAFF. As DNA, the CDR3 is TGTGCCAGCAGTTACTCGGGCAGGGGGATGTGGTTTGAAGCTTTCTTT.

The sample holds many counts of this clonotype. This sequence joins TRBV7-6 and TRBJ2-2; D is tentatively TRBD1 or TRBD2 (5 bases each). The length of the CDR3 is 16 residues. V was shortened by 6 bases and J by 6 bases, with 20 bases between the two germline ends. CDR1 and CDR2 from the germline V gene are SGHVS and FNYEAQ. The CDR3 DNA follows: TGTGCCAGCAGTTCGCGCCGGGACGGAGACCCCGGGGAGCTGTTTTTT. Protein product: CASSSRRDGDPGELFF.

The chain recombines TRBV4-3 with TRBJ1-1; D may be TRBD1 (6 bases). V was pared by 1 base and J by 2 bases, with 14 bases between. Looked up from germline, CDR1 is LGHNA and CDR2 is YSLEER. CDR3 size: 16 residues. CDR3 DNA: TGCGCCAGCAGCCAAGGATCGTGGGGACATAACACTGAAGCTTTCTTT. Its translation: CASSQGSWGHNTEAFF.

CDR3: CASSATGGHTSTDTQYF. CDR3 in DNA: TGTGCCAGCAGCGCAACAGGGGGCCACACAAGCACAGATACGCAGTATTTT. The V and J genes are TRBV28 and TRBJ2-3; 9 nucleotides align to TRBD1. The CDR3 covers 17 residues. Germline values: CDR1 MDHEN, CDR2 SYDVKM. V lost 6 bases and J lost 0; bases outside the gene matches: 10.